This T cell receptor (beta chain) was sequenced for a study of blood T cell repertoires in COVID-19. Study-wide context: Sites in the United States, Italy and Spain provided acute and convalescent COVID-19 samples. PBMCs, B-cell-depleted T cells, or T cells were the source of the cDNA or gDNA that made up the material.

The CDR3 has 15 residues. Germline trimming cut 5 bases from V and 2 bases from J; bases unmatched to any gene: 5. CDR1 and CDR2 (germline): LNHDA, SQIVND (reference sequence). In the authors' workflow: Estimation of nucleated cell counts relied on the amplification of reference gene primers. The repertoire was sequenced with immunoSEQ multiplex PCR; TCRdb's copy has only in-frame clones and lacks some. The V and J calls and clone size are taken from that table; D and trimming were inferred from the DNA. Among about 230,000 clones listed, about nine tenths were seen once. It was during active infection that Seattle patients were enrolled and then longitudinally followed. This clone was detected only a few times.

The sequencing sample was made of peripheral blood. The chain joins TRBV19 to TRBJ2-2; 7 bases are shared with TRBD1. The receptor was derived from a man aged 45 to 65 with COVID-19, enrolled during active disease. DNA for the CDR3: TGTGCCAGTAGTCCCAGGACAGGAAACACCGGGGAGCTGTTTTTT. Translated: CASSPRTGNTGELFF.